This TCR beta chain comes out of a study of blood T cells in healthy people across ages (dated by TCRdb to the mid-2010s). Some background on the complete study: In model experiments, roughly one uniquely barcoded TCR beta cDNA molecule per two T cells was captured by template switching. Age-related changes in TCR beta repertoire diversity were measured in the study by deep sequencing normalized with unique cDNA molecular identifiers. Donors were grouped into four age groups: young (average about 15 years), middle-aged (39), aged (over 55) and long-lived (approximately 78). To avoid experimental bias, donors of different ages were spread randomly across the sequencing lanes. Using the same blood draw, the study looked at two additional independent replicas of 1 million unique cDNA reads for two donors, one aged 18 to 30 and the other aged 80 or older.

Libraries were prepared through 5' RACE. Instrument on record: Illumina HiSeq 2500. A second PCR of roughly 7 to 12 cycles was run with a J-beta primer mix and a sample-barcoded 5' primer. Each TCR beta cDNA molecule received a unique molecular identifier from a template-switch 5' adaptor carrying 12 random nucleotides. Each sample yielded at least 2.5 million CDR3-containing paired-end reads. First-strand cDNA synthesis was performed from all RNA using the Mint cDNA synthesis kit, with priming by a TRBC-specific oligonucleotide. Following uracil-DNA glycosylase treatment, a first 18-cycle PCR with universal primers M1SS and BC2_uni_R was performed on all cDNA. Per the original workflow: For normalization, 1 million high-quality reads were randomly selected from each sample, with every read carrying a distinct molecular identifier. Reads sharing molecular identifiers were discarded rather than binned into consensus sequences. MiTCR, with a Q25 quality threshold and the strictest error-elimination algorithm, was used for CDR3 identification, clonotype clustering and error correction. A nonparametric unseen species model with Euler transformation was used to estimate a lower bound on total TCR beta diversity. The public reads were reprocessed in TCRdb via fastp at Q25 and MiXCR, keeping in-frame beta chains. Rows are combined by CDR3 protein, so each entry shows the most common genes and DNA. The V and J calls here are based on TCRdb, not the publication. This sample lists about 830,000 distinct CDR3 sequences; 58% were detected once. Clones ranked in the top ten supply 22% of the sample.

The research as a whole found: Because the CMV infection status of the donors was unknown, age-related changes in expanded clonotypes may potentially have been confounded. The long-lived group showed more naive CD4+ T cells, fewer expanded clones and increased TCR diversity than the aged group, suggesting age selection. Total diversity estimates from one million sequenced T cells were considered lower bounds and underestimates. As age increased, observed TCR beta diversity per million T cells dropped in a roughly linear way, and a significant reduction was already evident by age 40. Since profiling was done on bulk unsorted PBMCs, naive and antigen-experienced compartments could not be conclusively compared. There was a strong correlation between observed TCR beta diversity and the percentage of naive T cells measured by flow cytometry.

Donors were under 40 systemically healthy Caucasian individuals from Russia aged roughly 6 to 100 years. About 10 milliliters of peripheral blood were drawn from each donor into EDTA-treated Vacutainer tubes. Ficoll-Paque density-gradient centrifugation was used to isolate PBMCs, with at least 7 million per sample. Trizol reagent was used to extract total RNA from the PBMCs, yielding at least 5 micrograms per sample. The percentages of naive CD45RAhigh/CD27high T cells were determined by flow cytometry on a PBMC aliquot from every donor. V loses 3 bases, J loses 5 bases, and the germline ends lie 14 bases apart. Counted from cysteine to phenylalanine, this CDR3 has 15 amino acids. Just the 45-base CDR3 DNA is kept, in frame starting at base 1. The germline V gene encodes CDR1 MDHEN and CDR2 SYDVKM. Notes on this clonotype: Its antigen remains undetermined. The input lacks base qualities; no much larger clone sits a single base away.

The sample taken for sequencing was blood. The rearranged segments are TRBV28 and TRBJ2-1; D gene: possibly TRBD2, on 6 matching bases. This clonotype was sampled from a man aged 25 to 40 in good health. In nucleotide form, the sequence is TGTGCCAGCAGTTTGTTAGCGGAGACTGACAATGAGCAGTTCTTC. This sequence encodes CASSLLAETDNEQFF.